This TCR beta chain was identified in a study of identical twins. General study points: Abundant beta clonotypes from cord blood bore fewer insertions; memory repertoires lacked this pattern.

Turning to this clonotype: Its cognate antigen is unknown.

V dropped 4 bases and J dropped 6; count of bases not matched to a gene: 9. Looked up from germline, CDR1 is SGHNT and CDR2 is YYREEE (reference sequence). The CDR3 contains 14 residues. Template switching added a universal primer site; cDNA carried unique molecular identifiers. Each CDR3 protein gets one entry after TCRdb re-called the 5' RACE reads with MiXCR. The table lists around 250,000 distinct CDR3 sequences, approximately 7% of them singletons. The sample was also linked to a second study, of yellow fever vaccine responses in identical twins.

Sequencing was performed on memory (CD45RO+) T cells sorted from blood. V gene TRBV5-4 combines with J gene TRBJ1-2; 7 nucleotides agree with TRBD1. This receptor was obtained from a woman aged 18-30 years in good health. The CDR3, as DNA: TGTGCCAGCAGCCGAGGGGGAGGGGGCGATGGCTACACCTTC. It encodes CASSRGGGGDGYTF.